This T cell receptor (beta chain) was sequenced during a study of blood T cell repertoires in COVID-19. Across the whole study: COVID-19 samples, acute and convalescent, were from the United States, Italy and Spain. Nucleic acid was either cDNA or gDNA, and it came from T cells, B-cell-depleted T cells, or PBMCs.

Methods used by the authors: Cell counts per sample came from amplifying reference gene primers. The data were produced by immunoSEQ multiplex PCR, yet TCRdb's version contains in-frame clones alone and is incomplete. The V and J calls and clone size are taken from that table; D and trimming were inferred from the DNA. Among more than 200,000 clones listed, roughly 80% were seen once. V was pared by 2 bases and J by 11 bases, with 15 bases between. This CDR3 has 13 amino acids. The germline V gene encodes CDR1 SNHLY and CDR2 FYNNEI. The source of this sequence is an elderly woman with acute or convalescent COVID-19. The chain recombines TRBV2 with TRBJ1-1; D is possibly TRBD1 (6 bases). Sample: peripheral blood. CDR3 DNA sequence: TGTGCCAGCAGTGAAACAGGGCTAGCATCGGCTTTCTTT. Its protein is CASSETGLASAFF.